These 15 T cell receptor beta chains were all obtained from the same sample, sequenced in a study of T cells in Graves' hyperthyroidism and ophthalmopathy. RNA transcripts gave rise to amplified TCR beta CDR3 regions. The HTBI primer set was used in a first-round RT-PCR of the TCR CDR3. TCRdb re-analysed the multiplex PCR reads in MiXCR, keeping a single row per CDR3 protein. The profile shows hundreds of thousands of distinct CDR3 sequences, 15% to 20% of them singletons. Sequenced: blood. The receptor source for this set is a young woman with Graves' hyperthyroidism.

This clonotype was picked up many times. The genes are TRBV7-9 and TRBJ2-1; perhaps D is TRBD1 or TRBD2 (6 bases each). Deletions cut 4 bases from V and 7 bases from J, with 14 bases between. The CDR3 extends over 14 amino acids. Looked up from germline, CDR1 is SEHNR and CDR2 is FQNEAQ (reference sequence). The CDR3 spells CASSSDGGRNEQFF. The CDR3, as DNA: TGTGCCAGCAGCTCAGATGGGGGGCGGAATGAGCAGTTCTTC.

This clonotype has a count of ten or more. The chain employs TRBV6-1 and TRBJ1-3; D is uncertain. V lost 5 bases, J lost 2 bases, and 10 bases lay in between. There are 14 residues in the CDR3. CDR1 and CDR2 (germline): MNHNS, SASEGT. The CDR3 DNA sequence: TGTGCCAGCAGTCAAGTGTGGACTGGAAACACCATATATTTT. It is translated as CASSQVWTGNTIYF.

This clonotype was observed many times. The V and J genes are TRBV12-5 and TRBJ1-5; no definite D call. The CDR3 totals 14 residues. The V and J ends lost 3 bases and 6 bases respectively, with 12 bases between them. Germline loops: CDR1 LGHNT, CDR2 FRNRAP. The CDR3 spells CASGFGTDGQPQHF. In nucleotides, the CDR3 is TGTGCTAGTGGTTTTGGAACTGATGGTCAGCCCCAGCATTTT.

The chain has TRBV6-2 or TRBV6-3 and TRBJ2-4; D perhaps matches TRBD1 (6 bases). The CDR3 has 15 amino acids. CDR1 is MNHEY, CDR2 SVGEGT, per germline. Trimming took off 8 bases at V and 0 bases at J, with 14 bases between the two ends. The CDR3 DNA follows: TGTGCCAGCTCGGGACAAACAATAGCCAAAAACATTCAGTACTTC. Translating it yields CASSGQTIAKNIQYF.

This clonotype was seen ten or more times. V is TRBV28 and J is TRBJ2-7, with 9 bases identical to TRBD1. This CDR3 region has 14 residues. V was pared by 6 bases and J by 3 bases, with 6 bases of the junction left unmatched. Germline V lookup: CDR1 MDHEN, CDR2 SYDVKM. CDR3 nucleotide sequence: TGTGCCAGCAGCCAGGACAGGGGCTACTACGAGCAGTACTTC. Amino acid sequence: CASSQDRGYYEQYF.

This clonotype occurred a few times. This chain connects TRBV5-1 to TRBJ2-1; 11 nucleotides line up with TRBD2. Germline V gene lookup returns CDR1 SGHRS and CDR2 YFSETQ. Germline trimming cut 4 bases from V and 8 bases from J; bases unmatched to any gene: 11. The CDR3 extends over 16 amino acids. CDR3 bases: TGCGCCAGCAGCCTCGTTAGCGGGAGGGCCTTCGATGAGCAGTTCTTC. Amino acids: CASSLVSGRAFDEQFF.

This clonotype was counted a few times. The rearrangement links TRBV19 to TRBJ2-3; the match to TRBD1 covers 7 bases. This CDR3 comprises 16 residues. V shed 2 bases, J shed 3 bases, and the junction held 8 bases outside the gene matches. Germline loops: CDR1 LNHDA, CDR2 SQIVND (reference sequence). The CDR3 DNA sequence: TGTGCCAGTAGTATACTAAAGGGGGCGCGAACAGATACGCAGTATTTT. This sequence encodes CASSILKGARTDTQYF.

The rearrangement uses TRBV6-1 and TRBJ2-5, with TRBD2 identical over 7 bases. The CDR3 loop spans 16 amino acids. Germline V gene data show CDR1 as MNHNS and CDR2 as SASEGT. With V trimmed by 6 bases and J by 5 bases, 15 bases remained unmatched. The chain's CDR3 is CASRSGIGGMGETQYF. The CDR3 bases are TGTGCCAGCAGATCGGGGATCGGGGGGATGGGGGAGACCCAGTACTTC.

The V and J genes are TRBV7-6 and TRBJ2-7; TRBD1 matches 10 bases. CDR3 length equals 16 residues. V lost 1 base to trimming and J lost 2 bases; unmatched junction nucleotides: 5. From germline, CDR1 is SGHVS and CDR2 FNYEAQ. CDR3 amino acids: CASSLEWGTGAYEQYF. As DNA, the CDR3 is TGTGCCAGCAGCTTAGAGTGGGGGACAGGGGCCTACGAGCAGTACTTC.

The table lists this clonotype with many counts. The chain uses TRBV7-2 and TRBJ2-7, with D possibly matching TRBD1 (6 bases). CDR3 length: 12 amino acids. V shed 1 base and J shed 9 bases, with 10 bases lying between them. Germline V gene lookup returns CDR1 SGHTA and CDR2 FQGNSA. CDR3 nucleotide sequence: TGTGCCAGCAGCTTAGGTCTAGGGGGGCAGTACTTC. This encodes CASSLGLGGQYF.

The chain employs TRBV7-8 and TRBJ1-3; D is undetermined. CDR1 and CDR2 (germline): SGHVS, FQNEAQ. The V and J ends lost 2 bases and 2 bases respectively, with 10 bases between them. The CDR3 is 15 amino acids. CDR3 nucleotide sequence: TGTGCCAGCAGCTTATTACGCGGGGCTGGAAACACCATATATTTT. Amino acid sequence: CASSLLRGAGNTIYF. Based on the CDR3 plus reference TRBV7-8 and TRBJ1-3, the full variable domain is GAGVSQSPRYKVAKRGQDVALRCDPISGHVSLFWYQQALGQGPEFLTYFQNEAQLDKSGLPSDRFFAERPEGSVSTLKIQRTQQEDSAVYLCASSLLRGAGNTIYFGEGSWLTVV.

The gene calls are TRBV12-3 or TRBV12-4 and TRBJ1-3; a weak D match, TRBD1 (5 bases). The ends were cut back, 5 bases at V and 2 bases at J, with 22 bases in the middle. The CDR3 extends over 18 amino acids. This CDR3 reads CASSAQVSGDETGNTIYF. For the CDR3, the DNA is TGTGCCAGCAGTGCCCAGGTATCGGGGGACGAAACTGGAAACACCATATATTTT.

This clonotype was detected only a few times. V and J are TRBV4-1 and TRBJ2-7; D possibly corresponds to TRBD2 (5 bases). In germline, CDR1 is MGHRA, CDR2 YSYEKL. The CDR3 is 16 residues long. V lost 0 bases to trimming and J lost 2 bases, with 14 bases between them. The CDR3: CASSQEAGGLAYEQYF. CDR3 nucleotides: TGCGCCAGCAGCCAAGAGGCAGGAGGTTTGGCCTACGAGCAGTACTTC.

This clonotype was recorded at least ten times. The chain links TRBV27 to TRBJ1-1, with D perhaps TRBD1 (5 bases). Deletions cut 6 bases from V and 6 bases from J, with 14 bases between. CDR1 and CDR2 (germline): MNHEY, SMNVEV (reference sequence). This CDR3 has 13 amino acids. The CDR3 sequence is CASRPLGTSEAFF. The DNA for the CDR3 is TGTGCCAGCAGGCCGCTGGGGACGTCTGAAGCTTTCTTT.

The CDR3 DNA sequence: TGTGCCAGCAGTTACTATCGGGCAGGGGATGAGCAGTTCTTC. It codes for CASSYYRAGDEQFF. The chain couples TRBV6-5 to TRBJ2-1, with D tentatively TRBD1 (6 bases). CDR1 MNHEY and CDR2 SVGAGI come from the germline V gene. Trimming shortened V by 1 base and J by 8 bases, and 12 bases separated the two germline ends. The CDR3 runs to 14 residues.